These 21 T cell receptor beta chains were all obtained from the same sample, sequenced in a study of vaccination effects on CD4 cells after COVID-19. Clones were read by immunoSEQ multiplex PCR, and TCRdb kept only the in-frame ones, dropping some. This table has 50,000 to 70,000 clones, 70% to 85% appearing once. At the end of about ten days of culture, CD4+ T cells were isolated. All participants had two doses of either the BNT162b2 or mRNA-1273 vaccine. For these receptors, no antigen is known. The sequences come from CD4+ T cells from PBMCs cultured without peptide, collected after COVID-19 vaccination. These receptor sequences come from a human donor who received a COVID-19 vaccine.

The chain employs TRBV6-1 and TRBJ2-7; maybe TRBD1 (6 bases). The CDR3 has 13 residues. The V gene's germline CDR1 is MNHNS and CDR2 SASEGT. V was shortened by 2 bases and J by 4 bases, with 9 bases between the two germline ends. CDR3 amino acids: CASSEIRGYEQYV. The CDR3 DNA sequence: TGTGCCAGCAGTGAAATAAGGGGGTACGAGCAGTACGTC.

The CDR3 DNA is TGTGCCAGCAGACCGACAGAGACCACTGAAGCTTTCTTT. Translation gives CASRPTETTEAFF. The chain carries TRBV12-3 or TRBV12-4 and TRBJ1-1; the D gene is possibly TRBD1 (5 bases). CDR3 length: 13 residues. The ends were cut back, 6 bases at V and 4 bases at J, with 12 bases in the middle.

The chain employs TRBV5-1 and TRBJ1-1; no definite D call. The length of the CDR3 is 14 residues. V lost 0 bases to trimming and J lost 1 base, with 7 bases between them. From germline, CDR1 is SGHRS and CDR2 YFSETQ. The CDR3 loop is CASSLEARNTEAFF. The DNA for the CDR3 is TGCGCCAGCAGCTTGGAGGCGCGGAACACTGAAGCTTTCTTT.

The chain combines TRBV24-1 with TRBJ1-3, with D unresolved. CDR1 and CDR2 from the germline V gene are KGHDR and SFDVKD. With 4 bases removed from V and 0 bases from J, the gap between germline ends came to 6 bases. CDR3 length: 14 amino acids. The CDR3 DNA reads TGTGCCACCAGTGACCCCTACTCTGGAAACACCATATATTTT. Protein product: CATSDPYSGNTIYF.

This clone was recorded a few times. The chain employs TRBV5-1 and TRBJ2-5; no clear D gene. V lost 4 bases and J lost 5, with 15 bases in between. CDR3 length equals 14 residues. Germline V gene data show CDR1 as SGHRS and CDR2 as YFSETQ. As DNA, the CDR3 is TGCGCCAGCAGCGCTGGTAGCCGAGAGGAGACCCAGTACTTC. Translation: CASSAGSREETQYF.

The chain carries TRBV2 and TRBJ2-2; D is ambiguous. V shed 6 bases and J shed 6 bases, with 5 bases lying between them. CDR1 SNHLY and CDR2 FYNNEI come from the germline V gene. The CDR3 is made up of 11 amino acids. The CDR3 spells CASRGPGELFF. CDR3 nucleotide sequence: TGTGCCAGCAGGGGCCCCGGGGAGCTGTTTTTT. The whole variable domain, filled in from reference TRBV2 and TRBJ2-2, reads EPEVTQTPSHQVTQMGQEVILRCVPISNHLYFYWYRQILGQKVEFLVSFYNNEISEKSEIFDDQFSVERPDGSNFTLKIRSTKLEDSAMYFCASRGPGELFFGEGSRLTVL.

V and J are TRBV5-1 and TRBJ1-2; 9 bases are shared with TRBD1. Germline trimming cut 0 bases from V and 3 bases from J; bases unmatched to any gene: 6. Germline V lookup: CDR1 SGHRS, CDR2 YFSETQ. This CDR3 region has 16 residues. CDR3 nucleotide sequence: TGCGCCAGCAGCTTGGCCCCGGGACAGGGACACTATGGCTACACCTTC. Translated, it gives CASSLAPGQGHYGYTF.

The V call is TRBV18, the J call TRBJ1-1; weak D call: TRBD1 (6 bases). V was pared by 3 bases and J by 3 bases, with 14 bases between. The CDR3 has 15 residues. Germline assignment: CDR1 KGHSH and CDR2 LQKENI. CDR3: CASSPPGRGDTEAFF. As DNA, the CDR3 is TGTGCCAGCTCACCCCCCGGAAGGGGGGACACTGAAGCTTTCTTT.

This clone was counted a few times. This chain's CDR3 is CASSLAGRTGAGGYTF. CDR3 nucleotides: TGTGCCAGCAGCTTAGCCGGGCGGACAGGGGCTGGTGGCTACACCTTC. This chain joins TRBV7-8 and TRBJ1-2; 9 positions agree with TRBD1. Trimming at V came to 0 bases and at J to 7 bases, leaving 9 bases not matched to a gene. Per germline, CDR1 SGHVS and CDR2 FQNEAQ. The CDR3 length is 16 residues.

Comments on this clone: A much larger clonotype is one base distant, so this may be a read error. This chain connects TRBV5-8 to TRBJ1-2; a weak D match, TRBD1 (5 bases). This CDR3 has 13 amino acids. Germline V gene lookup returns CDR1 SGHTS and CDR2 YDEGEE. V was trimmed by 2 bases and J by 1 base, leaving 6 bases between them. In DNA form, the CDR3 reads TGTGCCAGCAGCTTCGACAGTAACTATGGCTACACCTTC. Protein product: CASSFDSNYGYTF.

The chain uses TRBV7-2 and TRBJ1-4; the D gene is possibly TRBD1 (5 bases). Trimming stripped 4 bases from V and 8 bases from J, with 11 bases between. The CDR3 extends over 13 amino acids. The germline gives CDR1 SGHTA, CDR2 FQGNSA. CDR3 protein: CASSSRQKEKLFF. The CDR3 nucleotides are TGTGCCAGCAGCTCCCGACAGAAAGAAAAACTGTTTTTT.

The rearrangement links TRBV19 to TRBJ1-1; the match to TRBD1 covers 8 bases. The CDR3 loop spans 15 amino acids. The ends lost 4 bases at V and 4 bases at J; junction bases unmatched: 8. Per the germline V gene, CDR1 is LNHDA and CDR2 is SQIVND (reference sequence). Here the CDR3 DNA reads TGTGCCAGTAGTACCCGGACAGGGTTCCCCACTGAAGCTTTCTTT. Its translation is CASSTRTGFPTEAFF.

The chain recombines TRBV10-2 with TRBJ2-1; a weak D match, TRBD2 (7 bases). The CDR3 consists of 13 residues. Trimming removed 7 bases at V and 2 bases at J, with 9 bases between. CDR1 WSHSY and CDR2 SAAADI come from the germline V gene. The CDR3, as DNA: TGCGCCAGCACGCGGGGGCCCTACAATGAGCAGTTCTTC. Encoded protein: CASTRGPYNEQFF.

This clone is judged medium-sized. DNA for the CDR3: TGTGCCAGCAGTACGGGACAGGGGGCCTATGGCTACACCTTC. Amino acids: CASSTGQGAYGYTF. The rearrangement joins TRBV6-5 to TRBJ1-2; TRBD1 aligns across 12 bases. CDR1 is MNHEY, CDR2 SVGAGI, per germline. V was clipped by 5 bases and J by 4 bases; unmatched bases: 2. The CDR3 is 14 residues long.

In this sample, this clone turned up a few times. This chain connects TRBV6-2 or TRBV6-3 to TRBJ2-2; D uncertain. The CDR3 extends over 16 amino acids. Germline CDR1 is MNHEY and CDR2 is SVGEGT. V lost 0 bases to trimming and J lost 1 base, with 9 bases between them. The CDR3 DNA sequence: TGTGCCAGCAGTTACTCGACGGCAGTGAACACCGGGGAGCTGTTTTTT. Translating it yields CASSYSTAVNTGELFF.

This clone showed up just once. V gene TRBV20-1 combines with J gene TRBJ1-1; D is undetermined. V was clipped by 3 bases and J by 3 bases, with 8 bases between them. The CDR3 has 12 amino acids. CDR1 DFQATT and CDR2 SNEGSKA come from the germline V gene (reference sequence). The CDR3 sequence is CSASSGDTEAFF. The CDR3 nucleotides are TGCAGTGCTAGTTCCGGGGACACTGAAGCTTTCTTT.

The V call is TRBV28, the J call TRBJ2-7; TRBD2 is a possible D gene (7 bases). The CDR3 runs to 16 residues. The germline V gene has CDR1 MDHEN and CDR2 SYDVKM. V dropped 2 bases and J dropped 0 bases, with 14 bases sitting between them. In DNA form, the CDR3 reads TGTGCCAGCAGTTTAGGGGGGGCAGAGAGCTCCTACGAGCAGTACGTC. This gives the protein CASSLGGAESSYEQYV.

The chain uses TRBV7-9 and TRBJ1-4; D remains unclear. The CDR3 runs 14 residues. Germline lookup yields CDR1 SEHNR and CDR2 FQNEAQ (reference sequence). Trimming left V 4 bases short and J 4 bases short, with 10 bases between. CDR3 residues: CASSSQVFNEKLFF. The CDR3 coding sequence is TGTGCCAGCAGCTCGCAGGTTTTTAATGAAAAACTGTTTTTT.

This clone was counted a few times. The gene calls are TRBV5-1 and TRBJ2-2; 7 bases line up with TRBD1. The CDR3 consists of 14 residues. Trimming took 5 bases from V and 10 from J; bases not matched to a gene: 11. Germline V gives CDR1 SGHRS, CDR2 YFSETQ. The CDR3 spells CASRSNLGGLELFF. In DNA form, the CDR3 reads TGCGCCAGCAGGTCAAACTTAGGGGGCTTGGAGCTGTTTTTT.

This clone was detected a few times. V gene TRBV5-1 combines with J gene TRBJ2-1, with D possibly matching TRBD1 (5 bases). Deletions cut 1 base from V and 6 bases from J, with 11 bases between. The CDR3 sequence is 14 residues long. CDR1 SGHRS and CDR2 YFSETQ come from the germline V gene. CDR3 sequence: CASSLWARANEQFF. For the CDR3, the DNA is TGCGCCAGCAGCTTGTGGGCCAGGGCCAATGAGCAGTTCTTC.

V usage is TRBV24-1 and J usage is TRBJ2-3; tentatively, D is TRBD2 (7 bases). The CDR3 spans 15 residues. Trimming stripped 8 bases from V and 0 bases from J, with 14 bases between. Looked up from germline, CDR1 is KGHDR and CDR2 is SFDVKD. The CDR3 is CATTPTGGSTDTQYF. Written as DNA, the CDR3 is TGTGCCACCACTCCAACGGGGGGCAGCACAGATACGCAGTATTTT.